This T cell receptor beta chain was sequenced for a study of beta chain features in type 1 diabetes. In the study overall: Age, gender and cell yields were similar between patients and healthy donors. There were some 100,000,000 sorted cells examined across all samples. The study's findings and limits: All four CD4+ subsets from Type 1 diabetes patients carried moderately but significantly shorter TCRB CDR3s.

A few counts support this clone. Its antigen is not identified. Every bit of the isolated RNA underwent reverse transcription, so sequencing read expressed TCRB transcripts. Some clones are missing from TCRdb's copy, which holds only in-frame ones; the method was immunoSEQ multiplex PCR. The table shows under 300,000 clones, with roughly 20% occurring only once. The V and J ends lost 9 bases and 6 bases respectively, with 21 bases between them. CDR1 and CDR2 (germline): LNHDA, SQIVND (reference sequence). This CDR3 has 15 amino acids. The receptor was isolated from a woman in her 40s with type 1 diabetes. The rearrangement uses TRBV19 and TRBJ2-4, with a weak D call TRBD1 (6 bases). Source material: naive CD4+ T cells from blood. CDR3 amino acids: CASRPPGVEGNIQYF. CDR3 sequence (DNA): TGTGCCAGCCGCCCTCCAGGGGTGGAAGGAAACATTCAGTACTTC.